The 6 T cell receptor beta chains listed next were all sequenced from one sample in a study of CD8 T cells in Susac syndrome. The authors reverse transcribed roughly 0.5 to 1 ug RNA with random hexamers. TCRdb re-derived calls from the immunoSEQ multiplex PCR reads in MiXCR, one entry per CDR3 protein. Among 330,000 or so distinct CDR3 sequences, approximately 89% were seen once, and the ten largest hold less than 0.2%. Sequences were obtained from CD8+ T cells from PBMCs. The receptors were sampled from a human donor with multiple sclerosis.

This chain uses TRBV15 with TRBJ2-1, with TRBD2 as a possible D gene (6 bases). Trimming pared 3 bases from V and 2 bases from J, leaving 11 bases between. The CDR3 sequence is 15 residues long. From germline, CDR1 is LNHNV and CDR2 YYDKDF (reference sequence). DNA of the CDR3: TGTGCCACCAGCAGGTCACTAGCCGCCTACAATGAGCAGTTCTTC. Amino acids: CATSRSLAAYNEQFF.

CDR3 in amino acids: CASSLKLAGMNTGELFF. The CDR3 DNA follows: TGTGCCAGCAGCTTAAAACTAGCGGGAATGAACACCGGGGAGCTGTTTTTT. The rearrangement uses TRBV7-8 and TRBJ2-2; 10 bases match TRBD2. V lost 2 bases, J lost 1 base, and 4 bases stayed unmatched. The CDR3 contains 17 residues. The V gene's germline CDR1 is SGHVS and CDR2 FQNEAQ.

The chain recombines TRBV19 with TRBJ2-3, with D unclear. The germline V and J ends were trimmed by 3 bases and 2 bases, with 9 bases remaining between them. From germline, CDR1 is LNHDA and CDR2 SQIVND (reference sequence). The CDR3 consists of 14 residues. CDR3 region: CASSMAGYTDTQYF. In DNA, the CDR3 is TGTGCCAGTAGTATGGCCGGATACACAGATACGCAGTATTTT.

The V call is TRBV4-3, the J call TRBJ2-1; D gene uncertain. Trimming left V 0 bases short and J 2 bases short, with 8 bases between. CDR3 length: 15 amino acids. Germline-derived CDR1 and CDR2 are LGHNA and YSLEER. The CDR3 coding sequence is TGCGCCAGCAGCCAAGATGCAGTGCCCTACAATGAGCAGTTCTTC. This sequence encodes CASSQDAVPYNEQFF.

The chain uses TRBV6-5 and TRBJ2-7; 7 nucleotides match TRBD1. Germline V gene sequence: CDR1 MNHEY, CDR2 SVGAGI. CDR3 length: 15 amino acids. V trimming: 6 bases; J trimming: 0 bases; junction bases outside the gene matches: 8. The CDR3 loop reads CASSINRDSSYEQYF. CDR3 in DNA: TGTGCCAGCAGCATTAACAGGGACAGCTCCTACGAGCAGTACTTC.

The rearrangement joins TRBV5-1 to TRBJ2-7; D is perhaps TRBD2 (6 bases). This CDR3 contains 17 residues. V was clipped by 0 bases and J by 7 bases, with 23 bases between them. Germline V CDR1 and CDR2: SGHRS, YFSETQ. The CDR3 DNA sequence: TGCGCCAGCAGCTTGGGGGACTCCCCAGGGCGTATGGGGGAGCAGTACTTC. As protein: CASSLGDSPGRMGEQYF.